These 8 T cell receptor beta chains originate from one sample sequenced in a study of cytotoxic CD8 clonotypes in ibrutinib-treated CLL. Method: immunoSEQ multiplex PCR; TCRdb's copy keeps in-frame clones and lacks some. This table has 55,000 to 80,000 clones, 90% appearing once. Sequencing was performed on PBMCs, taken after 12 months of ibrutinib treatment. These receptors all come from a human donor with chronic lymphocytic leukemia.

This rearrangement joins TRBV9 to TRBJ2-1, with 7 bases lining up with TRBD2. The CDR3 covers 16 residues. The V and J ends lost 1 base and 5 bases, in that order; junction bases with no gene match: 9. The germline gives CDR1 SGDLS, CDR2 YYNGEE. The DNA for the CDR3 is TGTGCCAGCAGCGTAAAGCCAGCGGGATGGAACAATGAGCAGTTCTTC. It translates to CASSVKPAGWNNEQFF.

The chain joins TRBV10-2 to TRBJ1-2; TRBD1 matches at 9 bases. Trimming took 6 bases from V and 8 from J; bases not matched to a gene: 10. Germline V gene lookup returns CDR1 WSHSY and CDR2 SAAADI. This CDR3 has 14 residues. CDR3 DNA: TGCGCCAGCAGAGTAACAGGGGGCGCGGAGGGCTACACCTTC. Amino acid sequence: CASRVTGGAEGYTF.

The rearrangement joins TRBV5-6 to TRBJ1-5, with D hard to call. The CDR3 has 15 amino acids. V gave up 4 bases and J gave up 4 bases, with 15 bases separating them. CDR1 and CDR2 (germline): SGHDT, YYEEEE. CDR3 protein: CASSRQDRHNQPQHF. The CDR3 DNA follows: TGTGCCAGCAGCCGGCAGGACCGTCATAATCAGCCCCAGCATTTT.

The sample holds one count of this clone. The chain employs TRBV29-1 and TRBJ2-3; either TRBD1 or TRBD2 may fit D (5 bases each). This CDR3 is built from 16 residues. CDR1 and CDR2 (germline): SQVTM, ANQGSEA. The V gene lost 0 bases and the J gene lost 4 bases, with 17 bases spanning the gap. CDR3 DNA: TGCAGCGTTGAAGAACTAAGGGGTCTCGGGGCAGATACGCAGTATTTT. Translation: CSVEELRGLGADTQYF.

J is TRBJ1-4 and V is TRBV10-3, with 8 bases identical to TRBD1. CDR3 length: 13 residues. J gave up 7 bases and V 2 bases, and 0 bases lay outside the gene matches. The germline V gene encodes CDR1 ENHRY and CDR2 SYGVKD. The CDR3 nucleotides read TGTGCCATCAGTGAGACAGGGGGTGAAAAACTGTTTTTT. This codes for CAISETGGEKLFF.

The chain links TRBV28 to TRBJ1-3, with TRBD1 as a possible D gene (5 bases). The CDR3 length is 18 residues. Between the trimmed V and J ends, which lost 3 bases and 4 bases, there was a span of 22 bases. CDR1 and CDR2 (germline): MDHEN, SYDVKM. CDR3 amino acids: CASSLEGRTYGAGNTIYF. In nucleotides, the CDR3 is TGTGCCAGCAGTTTGGAGGGCCGGACCTACGGGGCCGGAAACACCATATATTTT.

The chain employs TRBV11-2 and TRBJ2-7, with D possibly matching TRBD2 (6 bases). The CDR3 spans 17 residues. Per germline, CDR1 SGHAT and CDR2 FQNNGV. Trimming left V 5 bases short and J 4 bases short, with 24 bases between. CDR3 protein: CASSLNGGRESQYEQYF. The CDR3 DNA is TGTGCCAGCAGCCTCAACGGAGGGCGGGAATCACAATACGAGCAGTACTTC.

The chain couples TRBV5-1 to TRBJ1-2; D is ambiguous. Germline values: CDR1 SGHRS, CDR2 YFSETQ. V lost 2 bases and J 2 bases, leaving 10 bases between the germline ends. The CDR3 is 14 amino acids. DNA for the CDR3: TGCGCCAGCAGCTTCGCGGGTGAGAACTATGGCTACACCTTC. Translated, it gives CASSFAGENYGYTF.